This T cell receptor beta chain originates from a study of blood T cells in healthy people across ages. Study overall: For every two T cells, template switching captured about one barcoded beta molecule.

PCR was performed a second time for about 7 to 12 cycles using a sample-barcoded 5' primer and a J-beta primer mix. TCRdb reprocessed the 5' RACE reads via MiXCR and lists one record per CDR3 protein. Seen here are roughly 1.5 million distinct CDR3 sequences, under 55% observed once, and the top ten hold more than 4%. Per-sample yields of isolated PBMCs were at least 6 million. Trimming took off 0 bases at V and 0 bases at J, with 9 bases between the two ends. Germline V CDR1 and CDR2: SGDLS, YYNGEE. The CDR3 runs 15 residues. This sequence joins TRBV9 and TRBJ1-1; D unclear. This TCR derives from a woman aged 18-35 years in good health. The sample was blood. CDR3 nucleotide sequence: TGTGCCAGCAGCGTAGGAGGCCTATTGAACACTGAAGCTTTCTTT. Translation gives CASSVGGLLNTEAFF.